The T cell receptor beta chain described here comes from a study of HIV-infected patients and healthy controls. CDR3 length: 15 residues. V trimming: 4 bases; J trimming: 4 bases; junction bases outside the gene matches: 4. Germline V CDR1 and CDR2: MGHRA, YSYEKL. The repertoire came from unfractionated whole blood and reflected all unsorted peripheral T cells. An approximately 2.5 ml peripheral blood sample was taken for RNA. Reverse transcription used around 500 ng RNA and constant-region primers for alpha and beta. Separate chain-specific third strand synthesis with multiplexing indices produced the alpha and beta libraries. TCRdb fed the 5' RACE reads into MiXCR, producing one record per CDR3 protein. The sample records 10,000 or so distinct CDR3 sequences, 5.5% to 6% being singletons.

The clonotype originates from an adult in good health. Material: blood. The chain links TRBV4-1 to TRBJ2-3; the match to TRBD1 covers 11 bases. The CDR3 DNA reads as TGCGCCAGCAGCCCGGGACAGGGGGGCTCAGATACGCAGTATTTT. Translated: CASSPGQGGSDTQYF.